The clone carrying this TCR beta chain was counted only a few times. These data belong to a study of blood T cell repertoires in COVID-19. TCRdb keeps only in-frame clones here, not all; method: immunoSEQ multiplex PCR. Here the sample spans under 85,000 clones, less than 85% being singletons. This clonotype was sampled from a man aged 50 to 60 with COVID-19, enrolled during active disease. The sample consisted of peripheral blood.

The CDR3 nucleotides are TGTGCAAGTCGCTTAGGAGGACAGGGGGTTTCCTATGGCTACACCTTC. Amino acids: CASRLGGQGVSYGYTF. The chain links TRBV12-2 to TRBJ1-2; the table's D call, TRBD1, has no DNA check behind it. TRBV12-2 has pseudogene status. This CDR3 has 16 amino acids.